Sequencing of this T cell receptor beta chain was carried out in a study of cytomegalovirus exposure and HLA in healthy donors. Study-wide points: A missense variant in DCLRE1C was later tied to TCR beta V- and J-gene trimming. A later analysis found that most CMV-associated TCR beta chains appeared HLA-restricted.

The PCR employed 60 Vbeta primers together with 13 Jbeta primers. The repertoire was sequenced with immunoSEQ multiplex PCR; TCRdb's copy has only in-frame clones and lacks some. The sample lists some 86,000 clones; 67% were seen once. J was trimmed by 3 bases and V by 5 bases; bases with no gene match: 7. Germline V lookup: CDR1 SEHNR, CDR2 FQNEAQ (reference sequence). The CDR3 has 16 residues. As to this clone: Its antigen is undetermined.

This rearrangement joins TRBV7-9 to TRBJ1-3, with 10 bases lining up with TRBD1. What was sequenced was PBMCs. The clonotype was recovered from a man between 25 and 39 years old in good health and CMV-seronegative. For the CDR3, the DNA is TGTGCCAGCAGCGGGCCCGGGACAGGGGATGGAAACACCATATATTTT. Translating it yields CASSGPGTGDGNTIYF.